Described below is a single T cell receptor beta chain sequence and its context. This record belongs to a study of blood T cell repertoires in COVID-19. In the source study's methods: How many nucleated cells were present was estimated from reference gene primer amplification. Sequencing was performed with immunoSEQ multiplex PCR; in TCRdb, only in-frame clones are kept and a portion is missing. Clone size and V and J calls were adopted from that table, with D and trimming inferred from the DNA. This table has fewer than 300,000 clones, approximately 93% appearing once. The CDR3 sequence is 14 residues long. Looked up from germline, CDR1 is SGHDN and CDR2 is FVKESK. Trimming shortened V by 4 bases and J by 2 bases, and 11 bases separated the two germline ends.

The rearrangement joins TRBV14 to TRBJ2-5; D gene uncertain. This receptor was taken from a young woman with COVID-19, enrolled during active disease. Material: peripheral blood. CDR3: CASSLTGWQETQYF. As DNA, the CDR3 is TGTGCCAGCAGCCTTACGGGTTGGCAAGAGACCCAGTACTTC.